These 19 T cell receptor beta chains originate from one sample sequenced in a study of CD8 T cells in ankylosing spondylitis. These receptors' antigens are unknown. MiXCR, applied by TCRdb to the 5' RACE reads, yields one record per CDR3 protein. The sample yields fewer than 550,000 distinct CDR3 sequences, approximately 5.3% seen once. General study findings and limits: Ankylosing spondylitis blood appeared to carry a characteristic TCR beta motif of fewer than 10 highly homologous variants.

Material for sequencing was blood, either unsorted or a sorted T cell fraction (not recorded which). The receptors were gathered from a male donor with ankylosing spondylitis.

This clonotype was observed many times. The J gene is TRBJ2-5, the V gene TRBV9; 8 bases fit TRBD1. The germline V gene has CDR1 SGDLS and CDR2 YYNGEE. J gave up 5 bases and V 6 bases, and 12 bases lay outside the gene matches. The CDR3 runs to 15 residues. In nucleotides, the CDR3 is TGTGCCAGCACTAGACAACAGGGGGTAAGGGAGACCCAGTACTTC. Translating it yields CASTRQQGVRETQYF.

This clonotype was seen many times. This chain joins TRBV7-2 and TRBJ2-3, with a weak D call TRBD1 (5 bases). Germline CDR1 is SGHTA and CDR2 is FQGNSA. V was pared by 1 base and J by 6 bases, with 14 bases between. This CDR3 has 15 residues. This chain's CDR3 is CASSLGPGKMDTQYF. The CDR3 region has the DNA TGTGCCAGCAGCTTAGGGCCAGGGAAGATGGATACGCAGTATTTT. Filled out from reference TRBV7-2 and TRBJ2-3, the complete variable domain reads GAGVSQSPSNKVTEKGKDVELRCDPISGHTALYWYRQSLGQGLEFLIYFQGNSAPDKSGLPSDRFSAERTGGSVSTLTIQRTQQEDSAVYLCASSLGPGKMDTQYFGPGTRLTVL.

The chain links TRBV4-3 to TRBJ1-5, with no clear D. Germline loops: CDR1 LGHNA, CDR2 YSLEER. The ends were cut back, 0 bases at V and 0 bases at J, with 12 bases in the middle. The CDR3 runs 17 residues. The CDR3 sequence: CASSQDLLRSSNQPQHF. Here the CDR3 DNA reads TGCGCCAGCAGCCAAGATTTGTTGCGTAGTAGCAATCAGCCCCAGCATTTT.

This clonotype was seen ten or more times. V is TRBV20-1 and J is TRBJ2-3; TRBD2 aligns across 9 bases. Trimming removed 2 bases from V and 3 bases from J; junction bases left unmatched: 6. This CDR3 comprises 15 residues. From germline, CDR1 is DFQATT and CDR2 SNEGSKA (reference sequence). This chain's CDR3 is CSARSSTSGTDTQYF. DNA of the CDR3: TGCAGTGCTAGATCGTCTACTAGCGGGACAGATACGCAGTATTTT.

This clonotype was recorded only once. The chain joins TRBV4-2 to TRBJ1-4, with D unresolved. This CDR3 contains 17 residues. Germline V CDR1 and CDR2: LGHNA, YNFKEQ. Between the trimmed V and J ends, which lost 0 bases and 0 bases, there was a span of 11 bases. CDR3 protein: CASSQERWSSTNEKLFF. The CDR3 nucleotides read TGTGCCAGCAGCCAAGAACGGTGGAGTTCAACTAATGAAAAACTGTTTTTT.

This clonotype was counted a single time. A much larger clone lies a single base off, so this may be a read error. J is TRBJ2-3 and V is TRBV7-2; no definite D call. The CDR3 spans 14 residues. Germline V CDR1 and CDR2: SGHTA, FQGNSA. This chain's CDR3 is CASSPKPEHRTPYF. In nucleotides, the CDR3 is TGTGCCAGCAGCCCAAAGCCTGAACACAGAACGCCGTATTTT.

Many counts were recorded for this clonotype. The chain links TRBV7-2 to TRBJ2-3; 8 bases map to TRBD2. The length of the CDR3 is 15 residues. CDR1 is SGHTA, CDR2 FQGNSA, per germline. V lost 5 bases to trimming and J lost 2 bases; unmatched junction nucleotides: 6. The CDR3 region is CASSPWTSNTDTQYF. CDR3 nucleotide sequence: TGTGCCAGCAGCCCCTGGACTAGCAACACAGATACGCAGTATTTT.

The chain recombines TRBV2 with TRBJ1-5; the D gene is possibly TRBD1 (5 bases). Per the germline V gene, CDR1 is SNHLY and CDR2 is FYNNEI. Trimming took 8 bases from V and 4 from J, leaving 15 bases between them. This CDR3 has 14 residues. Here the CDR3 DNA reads TGTGCCAGCGCTAATACAGGTCTTAATCAGCCCCAGCATTTT. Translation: CASANTGLNQPQHF. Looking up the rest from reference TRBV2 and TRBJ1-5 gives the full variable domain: EPEVTQTPSHQVTQMGQEVILRCVPISNHLYFYWYRQILGQKVEFLVSFYNNEISEKSEIFDDQFSVERPDGSNFTLKIRSTKLEDSAMYFCASANTGLNQPQHFGDGTRLSIL.

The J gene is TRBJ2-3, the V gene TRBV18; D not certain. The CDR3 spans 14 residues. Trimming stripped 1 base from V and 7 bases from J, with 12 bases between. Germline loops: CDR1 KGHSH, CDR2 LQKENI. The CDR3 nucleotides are TGTGCCAGCTCACCACGAGAAAAACGAAATACGCAGTATTTT. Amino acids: CASSPREKRNTQYF.

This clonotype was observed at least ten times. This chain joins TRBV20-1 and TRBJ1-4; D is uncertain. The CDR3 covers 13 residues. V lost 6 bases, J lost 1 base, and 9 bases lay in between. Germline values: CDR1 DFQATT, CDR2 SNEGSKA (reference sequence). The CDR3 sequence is CSAREGTNEKLFF. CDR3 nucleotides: TGCAGTGCGAGGGAGGGAACTAATGAAAAACTGTTTTTT.

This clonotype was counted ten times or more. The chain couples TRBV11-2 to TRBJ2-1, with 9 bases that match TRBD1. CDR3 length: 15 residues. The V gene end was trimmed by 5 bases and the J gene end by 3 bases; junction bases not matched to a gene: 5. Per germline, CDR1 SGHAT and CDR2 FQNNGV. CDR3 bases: TGTGCCAGCAGCCCCGGGACAGGGTTCTACAATGAGCAGTTCTTC. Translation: CASSPGTGFYNEQFF.

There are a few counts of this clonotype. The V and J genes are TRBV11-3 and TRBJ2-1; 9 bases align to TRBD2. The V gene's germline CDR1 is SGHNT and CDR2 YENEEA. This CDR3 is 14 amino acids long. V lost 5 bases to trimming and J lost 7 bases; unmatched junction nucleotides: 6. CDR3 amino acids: CASSRGRDQNEQFF. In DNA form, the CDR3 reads TGTGCCAGCAGCCGCGGGAGGGATCAGAATGAGCAGTTCTTC.

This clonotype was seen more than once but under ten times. In DNA, the CDR3 is TGTGCCACCCCTCGGCAGGGCCCCACAGATACGCAGTATTTT. Encoded protein: CATPRQGPTDTQYF. The chain recombines TRBV18 with TRBJ2-3; D is possibly TRBD1 (5 bases). This CDR3 has 14 residues. V lost 10 bases to trimming and J lost 2 bases, with 16 bases between them. CDR1 and CDR2 from the germline V gene are KGHSH and LQKENI.

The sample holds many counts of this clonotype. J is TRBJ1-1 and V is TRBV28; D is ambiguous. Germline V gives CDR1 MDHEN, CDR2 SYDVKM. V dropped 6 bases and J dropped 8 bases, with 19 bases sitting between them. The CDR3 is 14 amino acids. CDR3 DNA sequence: TGTGCCAGCAGCCTTTCCGTGTGGGGTCGGGAAGCTTTCTTT. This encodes CASSLSVWGREAFF.

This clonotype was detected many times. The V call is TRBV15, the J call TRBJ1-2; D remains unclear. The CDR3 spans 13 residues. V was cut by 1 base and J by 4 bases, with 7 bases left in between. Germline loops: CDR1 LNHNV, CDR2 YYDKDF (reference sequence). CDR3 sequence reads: CATSRGTSYGYTF. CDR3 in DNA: TGTGCCACCAGCAGAGGCACGTCCTATGGCTACACCTTC.

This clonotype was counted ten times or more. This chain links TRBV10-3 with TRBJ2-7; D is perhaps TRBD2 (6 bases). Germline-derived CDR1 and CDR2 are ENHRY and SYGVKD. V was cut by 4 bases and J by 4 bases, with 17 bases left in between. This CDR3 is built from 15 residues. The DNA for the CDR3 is TGTGCCATCAGTGGAGGGCCGGGAGTCGCTTACGAGCAGTACTTC. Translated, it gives CAISGGPGVAYEQYF.

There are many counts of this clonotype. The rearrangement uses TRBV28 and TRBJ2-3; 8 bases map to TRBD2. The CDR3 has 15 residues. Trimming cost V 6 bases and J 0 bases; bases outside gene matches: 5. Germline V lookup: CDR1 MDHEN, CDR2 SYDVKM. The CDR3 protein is CASRFSGGSTDTQYF. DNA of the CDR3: TGTGCCAGCAGGTTCAGCGGGGGCAGCACAGATACGCAGTATTTT.

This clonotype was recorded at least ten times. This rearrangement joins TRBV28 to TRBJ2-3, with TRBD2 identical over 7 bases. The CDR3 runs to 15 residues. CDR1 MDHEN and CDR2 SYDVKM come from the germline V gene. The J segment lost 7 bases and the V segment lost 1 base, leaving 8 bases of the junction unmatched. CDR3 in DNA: TGTGCCAGCAGTTTATTAAGCGGGGACGGTAATACGCAGTATTTT. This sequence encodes CASSLLSGDGNTQYF.

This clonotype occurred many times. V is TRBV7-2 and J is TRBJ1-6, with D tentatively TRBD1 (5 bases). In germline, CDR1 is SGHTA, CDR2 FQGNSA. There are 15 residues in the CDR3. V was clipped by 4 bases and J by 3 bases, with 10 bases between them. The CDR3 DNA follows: TGTGCCAGCAGCTCCCAGGGTCTCTATAATTCACCCCTCCACTTT. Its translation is CASSSQGLYNSPLHF.